This passage covers 22 T cell receptor beta chains from one sample sequenced in a study of vaccination and CD4 T cells after COVID-19. CD4+ T cells that had been cultured provided DNA sequenced with the Oncomine TCR Beta short-read assay. MiXCR, run by TCRdb on the PCR reads, gives a single entry per CDR3 protein. The sample contains fewer than 15,000 distinct CDR3 sequences, around three fifths of which appear only once. Treatment here: 10-day PBMC culture with coronavirus spike peptide pools or control peptides (ViraFEST assay). These TCRs' antigens remain unknown. Sequenced sample: CD4+ T cells from blood, cultured in vitro. All receptors come from a human donor who had recovered from COVID-19.

V gene TRBV5-8 combines with J gene TRBJ2-7; D is unresolved. CDR1 SGHTS and CDR2 YDEGEE come from the germline V gene. This CDR3 is built from 14 residues. With 2 bases removed from V and 6 bases from J, the gap between germline ends came to 15 bases. The CDR3 bases are TGTGCCAGCAGCTTAGAAGAAGCGAAAGCCGAGCAGTACTTC. Protein sequence: CASSLEEAKAEQYF.

The chain recombines TRBV28 with TRBJ1-5, with a weak D call TRBD1 (5 bases). Between the trimmed V and J ends, which lost 3 bases and 5 bases, there was a span of 14 bases. Germline V gene data show CDR1 as MDHEN and CDR2 as SYDVKM. This CDR3 has 15 amino acids. CDR3 in DNA: TGTGCCAGCAGTTTTCGCCCCCGCAGGGATCAGCCCCAGCATTTT. Protein: CASSFRPRRDQPQHF.

This sequence joins TRBV12-3 or TRBV12-4 and TRBJ2-2, with D maybe TRBD2 (5 bases). V was shortened by 6 bases and J by 5 bases, with 16 bases between the two germline ends. The CDR3 contains 15 residues. The CDR3 DNA reads as TGTGCCAGCAGATTACGTAGCGTGGGAACCGGGGAGCTGTTTTTT. This encodes CASRLRSVGTGELFF.

The chain uses TRBV3-1 and TRBJ2-3, with D hard to call. CDR1 LGHDT and CDR2 YNNKEL come from the germline V gene (reference sequence). V lost 1 base, J lost 4 bases, and 12 bases lay in between. The CDR3 runs 15 residues. CDR3 bases: TGTGCCAGCAGCCAAGGATTGGTAGCAGCAGATACGCAGTATTTT. Its protein product is CASSQGLVAADTQYF.

CDR3 sequence reads: CASSPGKGNTEAFF. The CDR3 bases are TGCGCCAGCAGCCCTGGCAAGGGTAACACTGAAGCTTTCTTT. The chain links TRBV5-1 to TRBJ1-1; no clear D. CDR1 SGHRS and CDR2 YFSETQ come from the germline V gene. V gave up 4 bases and J gave up 2 bases, with 12 bases separating them. This CDR3 has 14 amino acids.

The genes are TRBV2 and TRBJ2-5; D is perhaps TRBD2 (6 bases). Germline CDR1 is SNHLY and CDR2 is FYNNEI. CDR3 length equals 14 residues. V gave up 8 bases and J gave up 4 bases, with 17 bases separating them. The CDR3, as DNA: TGTGCCAGCGCCGGGACTTTGAGCGGAGAGACCCAGTACTTC. Translation: CASAGTLSGETQYF.

This chain connects TRBV19 to TRBJ1-2, with TRBD1 as a possible D gene (5 bases). This CDR3 contains 14 residues. Germline V gene data show CDR1 as LNHDA and CDR2 as SQIVND (reference sequence). V lost 5 bases to trimming and J lost 3 bases, with 13 bases between them. The CDR3 DNA reads as TGTGCCAGTAGTGCGGGGCCGTCTGACTATGGCTACACCTTC. This sequence encodes CASSAGPSDYGYTF.

This chain joins TRBV5-1 and TRBJ2-5, with 14 bases aligning to TRBD2. Unmatched junction bases numbered 10, after V lost 1 base and J lost 5 bases. This CDR3 has 18 residues. Germline CDR1 is SGHRS and CDR2 is YFSETQ. CDR3 in amino acids: CASSLSRGLAGEGETQYF. The CDR3 DNA sequence: TGCGCCAGCAGCTTGAGCAGGGGACTAGCGGGAGAAGGCGAGACCCAGTACTTC. Variable domain in full (rest from reference TRBV5-1 and TRBJ2-5): KAGVTQTPRYLIKTRGQQVTLSCSPISGHRSVSWYQQTPGQGLQFLFEYFSETQRNKGNFPGRFSGRQFSNSRSEMNVSTLELGDSALYLCASSLSRGLAGEGETQYFGPGTRLLVL.

This clonotype is classed as medium-sized. This rearrangement joins TRBV6-4 to TRBJ2-1, with 12 nucleotides matching TRBD2. The CDR3 spans 15 residues. V lost 0 bases to trimming and J lost 6 bases; unmatched junction nucleotides: 0. The germline gives CDR1 MRHNA, CDR2 SNTAGT. The CDR3 is CASSDSTSGSNEQFF. As DNA, the CDR3 is TGTGCCAGCAGTGACTCGACTAGCGGGAGCAATGAGCAGTTCTTC.

The V gene is TRBV6-1, the J gene TRBJ2-5; tentatively, D is TRBD1 or TRBD2 (5 bases each). This CDR3 contains 15 residues. V lost 7 bases and J 5 bases, leaving 20 bases between the germline ends. In germline, CDR1 is MNHNS, CDR2 SASEGT. This CDR3 is CASTTNEGLWETQYF. DNA of the CDR3: TGTGCCAGCACCACAAACGAGGGGTTGTGGGAGACCCAGTACTTC.

The chain uses TRBV14 and TRBJ2-5, with D possibly TRBD2 on 6 matching bases. Germline-derived CDR1 and CDR2 are SGHDN and FVKESK. This CDR3 is built from 13 residues. V was shortened by 8 bases and J by 0 bases, with 10 bases between the two germline ends. The CDR3 region is CASGRPYQETQYF. The DNA of the CDR3 is TGTGCCAGCGGGAGGCCCTACCAAGAGACCCAGTACTTC.

The rearrangement links TRBV7-9 to TRBJ1-2; 9 nucleotides align to TRBD1. V shed 5 bases and J 6 bases; nucleotides not matched to a gene: 10. Germline V CDR1 and CDR2: SEHNR, FQNEAQ (reference sequence). The CDR3 has 15 amino acids. The chain's CDR3 is CASSPGKYRGHGYTF. The CDR3 DNA reads TGTGCCAGCAGCCCAGGGAAATACAGGGGGCATGGCTACACCTTC. Using reference TRBV7-9 and TRBJ1-2 for the parts outside the CDR3, the full variable domain is DTGVSQNPRHKITKRGQNVTFRCDPISEHNRLYWYRQTLGQGPEFLTYFQNEAQLEKSRLLSDRFSAERPKGSFSTLEIQRTEQGDSAMYLCASSPGKYRGHGYTFGSGTRLTVV.

This clonotype was detected only a few times. This chain uses TRBV9 with TRBJ1-5, with a possible D match to TRBD1 (5 bases). The germline V and J ends were trimmed by 4 bases and 5 bases, with 16 bases remaining between them. Germline CDR1 reads SGDLS; CDR2 reads YYNGEE. The CDR3 runs to 15 residues. This chain's CDR3 is CASSPRGISDQPQHF. The CDR3 coding sequence is TGTGCCAGCAGCCCAAGGGGTATTAGTGATCAGCCCCAGCATTTT.

This clonotype was observed a handful of times. The chain has TRBV5-4 and TRBJ2-5, with TRBD2 identical over 9 bases. The V gene end was trimmed by 2 bases and the J gene end by 5 bases; junction bases not matched to a gene: 10. This CDR3 region has 16 residues. The germline CDR1 and CDR2 sequences are SGHNT and YYREEE (reference sequence). The CDR3 is CASSFALREGQETQYF. CDR3 bases: TGTGCCAGCAGCTTTGCCTTGCGGGAGGGCCAGGAGACCCAGTACTTC.

This sequence joins TRBV19 and TRBJ2-3, with D hard to call. Trimming cost V 3 bases and J 4 bases, with 11 bases left between them. The germline CDR1 and CDR2 sequences are LNHDA and SQIVND (reference sequence). The CDR3 sequence is 14 residues long. CDR3 amino acids: CASSIPSGADTQYF. DNA for the CDR3: TGTGCCAGTAGTATTCCGAGTGGGGCAGATACGCAGTATTTT.

The V gene is TRBV20-1, the J gene TRBJ2-3; TRBD2 aligns across 7 bases. Germline-derived CDR1 and CDR2 are DFQATT and SNEGSKA (reference sequence). With V trimmed by 8 bases and J by 0 bases, 11 bases remained unmatched. This CDR3 is built from 15 residues. CDR3 bases: TGCAGTATCGTGGGTCTAGCGGCTAGCACAGATACGCAGTATTTT. The encoded protein is CSIVGLAASTDTQYF.

The gene calls are TRBV19 and TRBJ2-5; D possibly corresponds to TRBD2 (6 bases). CDR1 and CDR2 from the germline V gene are LNHDA and SQIVND (reference sequence). The CDR3 has 17 residues. V lost 1 base to trimming and J lost 4 bases, with 19 bases between them. The chain's CDR3 is CASSIVYGGGIGETQYF. CDR3 bases: TGTGCCAGTAGTATAGTGTACGGGGGAGGAATCGGAGAGACCCAGTACTTC.

The chain couples TRBV6-5 to TRBJ2-2, with TRBD2 matching 9 bases. Germline-derived CDR1 and CDR2 are MNHEY and SVGAGI. With 3 bases clipped from V and 6 bases from J, the junction kept 5 bases outside the gene matches. This CDR3 has 15 residues. The CDR3 coding sequence is TGTGCCAGCAGTTATTGGGGCGGGAGGGCCGGGGAGCTGTTTTTT. Translated: CASSYWGGRAGELFF.

This clonotype has just one count. V and J are TRBV6-1 and TRBJ2-3; D perhaps matches TRBD2 (5 bases). Germline V gives CDR1 MNHNS, CDR2 SASEGT. CDR3 length: 13 amino acids. V shed 6 bases and J shed 3 bases, with 10 bases lying between them. In nucleotides, the CDR3 is TGTGCCAGCAGCCCCAGAGGGACAGATACGCAGTATTTT. Translating it yields CASSPRGTDTQYF.

This clonotype is a singleton in its sample. The chain employs TRBV12-3 or TRBV12-4 and TRBJ1-5, with a weak D call TRBD1 (6 bases). The CDR3 runs 13 residues. The V gene lost 4 bases and the J gene lost 5 bases, with 9 bases spanning the gap. The CDR3 coding sequence is TGTGCCAGCAGTTATAGGGGGGATCAGCCCCAGCATTTT. This sequence encodes CASSYRGDQPQHF.

The genes are TRBV2 and TRBJ1-1; 10 bases agree with TRBD1. Germline V lookup: CDR1 SNHLY, CDR2 FYNNEI. The V and J ends lost 4 bases and 2 bases, in that order; junction bases with no gene match: 10. The CDR3 contains 17 residues. The CDR3 here is CASSGRTGGYRNTEAFF. CDR3 nucleotide sequence: TGTGCCAGCAGTGGTAGGACAGGGGGGTACCGCAACACTGAAGCTTTCTTT.

The V and J genes are TRBV24-1 and TRBJ2-2, with a possible D match to TRBD2 (5 bases). This CDR3 contains 16 residues. Germline-derived CDR1 and CDR2 are KGHDR and SFDVKD. Trimming shortened V by 12 bases and J by 1 base, and 20 bases separated the two germline ends. In DNA, the CDR3 is TGTGCCGGTCCTTTGGGAGAAGGGTTGAACACCGGGGAGCTGTTTTTT. Translated: CAGPLGEGLNTGELFF.